The text below deals with one T cell receptor (beta chain). The data originate from a study of blood T cell repertoires in COVID-19. For the study at large: T cells, B-cell-depleted T cells, or PBMCs supplied cDNA or gDNA.

Per the study methods: Researchers report that nucleated cell counts were estimated from reference gene primer amplification. The method was immunoSEQ multiplex PCR; TCRdb's version includes in-frame clones alone and lacks a portion of them. D and trimming were read from the DNA, whereas the V and J calls and clone size are those reported in that table. The repertoire has 150,000 to 200,000 clones, approximately 86% of them found once; the top ten carry roughly 3%. The germline V gene has CDR1 GTSNPN and CDR2 SVGIG (reference sequence). This CDR3 spans 14 amino acids. Trimming took 5 bases from V and 0 from J; bases not matched to a gene: 2.

This TCR was sampled from a man between 70 and 80 years old with acute or convalescent COVID-19. The chain carries TRBV30 and TRBJ1-3; TRBD1 aligns across 9 bases. The sequenced sample was peripheral blood. The CDR3 loop reads CAWGTGSSGNTIYF. The CDR3 coding sequence is TGTGCCTGGGGGACAGGGAGCTCTGGAAACACCATATATTTT.